The 4 T cell receptor beta chains below all came from one sample that was sequenced in a study of blood T cells in healthy people across ages. Then a second PCR, running about 6 to 11 cycles, was carried out with a sample-barcoded 5' primer and a J-beta primer mix. TCRdb reprocessed the 5' RACE reads with MiXCR, giving one entry per CDR3 protein. This table has about 830,000 distinct CDR3 sequences, roughly 50% appearing once. Sequencing used blood. The receptors here all came from a man under 40 in good health.

This clonotype was seen only a few times. This rearrangement joins TRBV7-2 to TRBJ2-3; D may be TRBD2 (5 bases). The germline V gene encodes CDR1 SGHTA and CDR2 FQGNSA. Between the trimmed V and J ends, which lost 4 bases and 6 bases, there was a span of 26 bases. The CDR3 contains 18 residues. CDR3 in DNA: TGTGCCAGCAGCTCGCCTAGTCGGTCGGCCCTGGGCGGGGATACGCAGTATTTT. It encodes CASSSPSRSALGGDTQYF.

The V and J genes are TRBV3-1 and TRBJ2-3; weak D call: TRBD2 (5 bases). The CDR3 runs 14 residues. The germline CDR1 and CDR2 sequences are LGHDT and YNNKEL (reference sequence). V lost 1 base to trimming and J lost 11 bases, with 16 bases between them. The CDR3 coding sequence is TGTGCCAGCAGCCAAGGGAGGCGACCCTCGGGGCAGTATTTT. It encodes CASSQGRRPSGQYF.

The chain is built from TRBV20-1 and TRBJ2-5; D may be TRBD1 (7 bases). The closer fit of TRBJ2-7 to the DNA end suggests the J call may be wrong. The length of the CDR3 is 16 residues. Germline CDR1 is DFQATT and CDR2 is SNEGSKA (reference sequence). CDR3 loop: CSARPRWQGGPYEQYF. In DNA form, the CDR3 reads TGCAGTGCTAGACCGAGATGGCAGGGGGGTCCGTACGAGCAGTACTTC.

This clonotype appeared a few times. This sequence joins TRBV28 and TRBJ2-5; D gene ambiguous. Per the germline V gene, CDR1 is MDHEN and CDR2 is SYDVKM. There are 13 residues in the CDR3. The V and J ends lost 2 bases and 11 bases respectively, with 15 bases between them. CDR3: CASSLGPYNEQYF. The CDR3 nucleotides read TGTGCCAGCAGTTTAGGCCCTTACAATGAGCAGTACTTC.